This is a list of T cell receptor beta chains from one sample in a study of blood T cell repertoires in COVID-19. Only in-frame clones appear in the TCRdb table, and some are missing; sequencing was by immunoSEQ multiplex PCR. The sample has hundreds of thousands of clones; around nine tenths are singletons. The sequenced material came from peripheral blood. The receptors were sampled from a woman in her seventies with COVID-19, enrolled during active disease. Each CDR3 is given with its conserved first and last residue. A D gene is named only where the DNA matches it firmly. Clone size is stated in some rows and not others, as once, few, many or a class when expanded.

size,D,length,J,V,DNA,CDR3
-,TRBD1,14,TRBJ2-7,TRBV30,TGTGCCTGGAGTGCATGGGACAGGGGGAACGAGCAGTACTTC,CAWSAWDRGNEQYF
-,TRBD1,14,TRBJ2-7,TRBV7-8,TGTGCCAGCAGCTTTGGGACAGGGGACTACGAGCAGTACTTC,CASSFGTGDYEQYF
-,TRBD1,13,TRBJ2-3,TRBV24-1,TGTGCCACCAGGGGACAGGGAACAGATACGCAGTATTTT,CATRGQGTDTQYF
-,TRBD1,15,TRBJ1-2,TRBV28,TGTGCCAGCAGTGAACCGGGACAGCGTATGGTAGGCTACACCTTC,CASSEPGQRMVGYTF
-,TRBD1,14,TRBJ2-5,TRBV28,TGTGCCAGCGCCTCGACAGGGCCCAAAGAGACCCAGTACTTC,CASASTGPKETQYF
-,-,15,TRBJ1-5,TRBV5-1,TGCGCCAGCAGCTTATCGGGGATAGGGAATCAGCCCCAGCATTTT,CASSLSGIGNQPQHF
-,-,14,TRBJ2-1,TRBV11-2,TGTGCCAGCAGCTCGATCGCAGGCGTGAACGAGCAGTTCTTC,CASSSIAGVNEQFF
-,-,13,TRBJ1-1,TRBV15,TGTGCCACCAGCTCCGGGATGGGCACTGAAGCTTTCTTT,CATSSGMGTEAFF
-,-,15,TRBJ2-5,TRBV7-9,TGTGCCAGCAGCTTAGGAGAGGGTTTGGGGGAGACCCAGTACTTC,CASSLGEGLGETQYF
once,-,14,TRBJ1-5,TRBV5-4,TGTGCCAGCAGCTTGCCGGGGTTTAATCAGCCCCAGCATTTT,CASSLPGFNQPQHF
-,-,14,TRBJ2-7,TRBV3-1/TRBV3-2,TGTGCCAGCAGTTACGGGACTGGTCGGGGCGAGCAGTACTTC,CASSYGTGRGEQYF
once,TRBD1,15,TRBJ1-5,TRBV7-2,TGTGCCAGCAGCTTAGGCGCAGGGGGAAATCAGCCCCAGCATTTT,CASSLGAGGNQPQHF
once,-,14,TRBJ2-7,TRBV30,TGTGCCTGGAGTGTACCAGGGCGTTCCTACGAGCAGTACTTC,CAWSVPGRSYEQYF
-,-,17,TRBJ2-6,TRBV19,TGTGCCAGTAGTTCCTATGGTAGGGGGTCTGGGGCCAACGTCCTGACTTTC,CASSSYGRGSGANVLTF
few,TRBD1,18,TRBJ1-3,TRBV11-2,TGTGCCAGCAGCTTATGGGGCAGGGGGCAGTGGACTGGAAACACCATATATTTT,CASSLWGRGQWTGNTIYF
-,-,15,TRBJ2-6,TRBV5-1,TGCGCCAGCAGCTTGGCCATCTCTGGGGCCAACGTCCTGACTTTC,CASSLAISGANVLTF
-,-,16,TRBJ1-5,TRBV6-1,TGTGCCAGCAGTGAACATGGAGCAGCCCCTCATCAGCCCCAGCATTTT,CASSEHGAAPHQPQHF
-,-,14,TRBJ2-2,TRBV10-3,TGTGCCATCCAGGCGGGGAGGAACACCGGGGAGCTGTTTTTT,CAIQAGRNTGELFF
-,-,14,TRBJ2-7,TRBV19,TGTGCCAGTAGTATCAGGGTTGACTCCTACGAGCAGTACTTC,CASSIRVDSYEQYF
once,TRBD1,15,TRBJ2-6,TRBV6-5,TGTGCCAGCAGCTACAGGGGCTCTGGGGCCAACGTCCTGACTTTC,CASSYRGSGANVLTF
-,TRBD1,14,TRBJ1-6,TRBV5-1,TGCGCCAGCAGCGATGGACAGGTGGGATCACCCCTCCACTTT,CASSDGQVGSPLHF
-,-,15,TRBJ2-1,TRBV6-5,TGTGCCAGCAGCCCGCGGGACCGCACATACAATGAGCAGTTCTTC,CASSPRDRTYNEQFF
-,-,15,TRBJ1-5,TRBV5-1,TGCGCCAGCAGCTTGGCCGGAGATAGCAATCAGCCCCAGCATTTT,CASSLAGDSNQPQHF
-,-,11,TRBJ2-1,TRBV20-1,TGCAGTGTCAACCTACGTGGTGAGCAGTTCTTC,CSVNLRGEQFF
-,-,16,TRBJ1-6,TRBV6-5,TGTGCCAGCAGTTACTCGATAGAGCCCTATAATTCACCCCTCCACTTT,CASSYSIEPYNSPLHF
-,TRBD1,14,TRBJ2-5,TRBV7-2,TGTGCCAGCAGCTTGGGGACAGGGGAAGAGACCCAGTACTTC,CASSLGTGEETQYF
-,TRBD2,15,TRBJ2-1,TRBV24-1,TGTGCCACCAGTAAGACTAGCGGCCCCTACAATGAGCAGTTCTTC,CATSKTSGPYNEQFF
-,-,15,TRBJ2-7,TRBV28,TGTGCCAGCAGTCTCACAGGGACCCCCTCACACGAGCAGTACTTC,CASSLTGTPSHEQYF
-,TRBD1,14,TRBJ1-1,TRBV7-9,TGTGCCGACACACAGCCACAGGGGGACACTGAAGCTTTCTTT,CADTQPQGDTEAFF
-,-,16,TRBJ1-1,TRBV4-3,TGCGCCAGCAGCCAAGAACCGAGGCCGGGAGACACTGAAGCTTTCTTT,CASSQEPRPGDTEAFF
once,TRBD2,14,TRBJ2-7,TRBV7-2,TGTGCCAGCAGCTTGATGACTAGCTTGGGCGAGCAGTACTTC,CASSLMTSLGEQYF
-,TRBD1,13,TRBJ1-1,TRBV2,TGTGCCAGCAGTGAAGAGGGGGCGACTGAAGCTTTCTTT,CASSEEGATEAFF
-,-,13,TRBJ2-1,TRBV24-1,TGTGCCACCAGTGAAACTCCCGGTGTTACCCAGTTCTTC,CATSETPGVTQFF
-,TRBD1,12,TRBJ1-1,TRBV29-1,TGCAGCGTTGGACAGGGTGTGGGTGAAGCTTTCTTT,CSVGQGVGEAFF
-,-,16,TRBJ2-7,TRBV10-1,TGCGCCAGCAGTCCGGAAGTTTGTGTTCAGGCCTACGAGCAGTACTTC,CASSPEVCVQAYEQYF
-,-,14,TRBJ2-7,TRBV5-1,TGCGCCAGCAGCTCAATAGCAGGGGCCTACGAGCAGTACTTC,CASSSIAGAYEQYF
-,-,15,TRBJ2-5,TRBV7-2,TGTGCCAGCAGCTTAGAGTCAGGCAAACAAGAGACCCAGTACTTC,CASSLESGKQETQYF
-,TRBD2,14,TRBJ2-7,TRBV19,TGTGCCAGTCAGTATAGCGGGGGCTCCTACGAGCAGTACTTC,CASQYSGGSYEQYF
-,-,15,TRBJ1-1,TRBV10-3,TGTGCCATCAGTGAGTCGACAAGGGGTAAAACTGAAGCTTTCTTT,CAISESTRGKTEAFF
-,-,15,TRBJ2-7,TRBV19,TGTGCCAGTAGTATGGGACGGGGGGCCTCCTACGAGCAGTACTTC,CASSMGRGASYEQYF
-,-,15,TRBJ2-3,TRBV18,TGTGCCAGCTCACCAAATCGCGCCGGGTCAGATACGCAGTATTTT,CASSPNRAGSDTQYF
-,-,16,TRBJ1-2,TRBV4-1,TGCGCCAGCAGCCAAGGAAGGGACTTCCTAAACTATGGCTACACCTTC,CASSQGRDFLNYGYTF
-,-,12,TRBJ2-7,TRBV9,TGTGCCAGCAGCGCTACCAGCGGCGAGCAGTACTTC,CASSATSGEQYF
-,-,11,TRBJ2-5,TRBV20-1,TGCAGTGTGAGGAGCCAAGAGACCCAGTACTTC,CSVRSQETQYF
-,-,14,TRBJ2-3,TRBV24-1,TGTGCCACCAGTATGGGACTGGACACAGATACGCAGTATTTT,CATSMGLDTDTQYF
-,TRBD2,14,TRBJ2-2,TRBV3-1/TRBV3-2,TGTGCCAGCAGCCAAAGGGGAGGGACCGGGGAGCTGTTTTTT,CASSQRGGTGELFF
-,-,15,TRBJ2-2,TRBV28,TGTGCCAGCAGTTACCCTAGAGTCGAGGCCGGGGAGCTGTTTTTT,CASSYPRVEAGELFF
-,-,14,TRBJ2-6,TRBV7-9,TGTGCCAGCAGCAACCCTAGTAGGGCCAACGTCCTGACTTTC,CASSNPSRANVLTF
-,-,17,TRBJ1-2,TRBV24-1,TGTGCCACCAGTGATCCGCGGGGGCAGGGGTTTAACTATGGCTACACCTTC,CATSDPRGQGFNYGYTF
-,-,15,TRBJ1-3,TRBV5-6,TGTGCCAGCAGCTTGGGACTTCTCACTGGAAACACCATATATTTT,CASSLGLLTGNTIYF